This TCR beta chain was profiled in a study of cytomegalovirus exposure and HLA in healthy donors. This PCR relied on a set of 60 Vbeta primers and 13 Jbeta primers. Using immunoSEQ multiplex PCR, the repertoire was profiled, and TCRdb retains in-frame clones only, with some absent. Of some 150,000 clones in the sample, roughly 85% were seen once. Study results and limitations: Using a false discovery rate of 0.05, a later analysis showed that around 16,000 TCR beta sequences were associated with HLA alleles.

This clone occurred once. Its antigen is currently unknown. J was trimmed by 1 base and V by 1 base; bases with no gene match: 4. This CDR3 has 17 amino acids. Germline values: CDR1 MGHRA, CDR2 YSYEKL. This chain links TRBV4-1 with TRBJ1-5; 10 positions agree with TRBD1. Sequencing was carried out using PBMCs. The clonotype was recovered from a male donor in good health and CMV-seronegative. The CDR3 protein is CASSQVWTGGSNQPQHF. The DNA for the CDR3 is TGCGCCAGCAGCCAAGTATGGACAGGGGGGAGCAATCAGCCCCAGCATTTT.